This TCR beta chain derives from a study of human T cells and chemical hapten exposure. Study information: Sensitization used 2% DPC on roughly 2 cm by roughly 2 cm upper inner arm skin. Alopecia areata, totalis or universalis was found in mostly female patients. General study points: TCRs exceeding a frequency of 1 in 1000 stayed unchanged under DPC sensitization.

Time point here: patch test 3, about 24 weeks after DPC sensitization. Documented treatment: therapeutic diphenylcyclopropenone sensitization with weekly scalp DPC. Someone pulled total RNA out of unfractionated whole blood. This clonotype has a count of ten or more. Its antigen is not identified. V dropped 6 bases and J dropped 1; count of bases not matched to a gene: 6. Germline V gene lookup returns CDR1 DFQATT and CDR2 SNEGSKA (reference sequence). The CDR3 runs to 14 residues. The library put unique molecular identifiers onto individual cDNA molecules. Using its own MiXCR run on the RACE reads, TCRdb lists one record per CDR3 protein. This sample has under 50,000 distinct CDR3 sequences, with 9.5% to 15% found just once.

The sample here was whole blood, taken in connection with sensitization to the hapten diphenylcyclopropenone (DPC). The V call is TRBV20-1, the J call TRBJ2-3; the match to TRBD2 covers 8 bases. This clonotype was obtained from a woman in her 40s with alopecia areata. Some clones in this sample may be carry-over from other donors' samples. In nucleotides, the CDR3 is TGCAGTGCCCCGGGACTAGATGGCACAGATACGCAGTATTTT. It is translated as CSAPGLDGTDTQYF.